This T cell receptor (beta chain) was identified during a study of PD-1 blockade in classical Hodgkin lymphoma. The length of the CDR3 is 14 residues. The V and J ends lost 7 bases and 13 bases, in that order; junction bases with no gene match: 16. Looked up from germline, CDR1 is MDHEN and CDR2 is SYDVKM. Time point meaning: cycle 4 day 1 (C4D1), after six to seven weeks of nivolumab. Following autologous stem cell transplantation, relapse occurred in every patient, and exposure to brentuximab vedotin varied. Negative selection with magnetic separation was used to purify CD4+ T cells from thawed PBMCs. Best responses included complete response and partial response; otherwise, the best response was progressive disease. Clones were sequenced by immunoSEQ multiplex PCR, and TCRdb holds only the in-frame ones, with some missing. The sample has tens of thousands of clones; more than 85% are singletons.

This clone appeared once. Its antigen is currently unknown. General observations from the study: CD4+ TCR diversity rose significantly by C4D1, and CD8+ TCR diversity did not. Diminished baseline TCR diversity has been reported in newly diagnosed patients relative to healthy donors. Patients with a complete response exhibited baseline diversity comparable to newly diagnosed patients.

This specimen consisted of CD4+ T cells from blood, obtained before the fourth cycle of nivolumab. The origin of this receptor is a human donor with classical Hodgkin lymphoma. The chain is built from TRBV28 and TRBJ2-1; 7 bases match TRBD2. CDR3 nucleotides: TGTGCCAGCACGGATTTCGCCCGACGGGAGGATCAGTTCTTC. Its protein is CASTDFARREDQFF. Using reference TRBV28 and TRBJ2-1 for the parts outside the CDR3, the full variable domain is DVKVTQSSRYLVKRTGEKVFLECVQDMDHENMFWYRQDPGLGLRLIYFSYDVKMKEKGDIPEGYSVSREKKERFSLILESASTNQTSMYLCASTDFARREDQFFGPGTRLTVL.